The source of this TCR beta chain is a study of preoperative IRX-2 immunotherapy in early breast cancer. V lost 1 base and J 1 base, leaving 10 bases between the germline ends. The CDR3 length is 15 residues. Germline CDR1 and CDR2: MGHRA and YSYEKL. Indicated treatment: preoperative locoregional IRX-2 cytokine immunotherapy. Repertoires were generated with immunoSEQ multiplex PCR, while TCRdb's copy carries only in-frame clones and drops some. Found here are 20,000 to 30,000 clones, approximately 95% of them singletons; the top ten hold around 15%. The receptor was isolated from a human donor with breast cancer. The specimen comprised tumor tissue, sampled after IRX-2 immunotherapy. The chain combines TRBV4-1 with TRBJ2-5; possibly TRBD2 for D (6 bases). The CDR3 region has the DNA TGCGCCAGCAGCCAAGGGACTACAAGCCAAGAGACCCAGTACTTC. Its protein is CASSQGTTSQETQYF.